The clone carrying this TCR beta chain was counted between two and nine times. Antigen: not known. Through a sample-barcoded 5' primer and a J-beta primer mix, a second PCR was run for about 6 to 12 cycles. Each CDR3 protein is one row after TCRdb ran MiXCR on the 5' RACE reads. The repertoire has about 540,000 distinct CDR3 sequences, 24% of them found once; the top ten carry roughly 10%. The data derive from a study of blood T cells in healthy people across ages. For the study at large: About one barcoded beta molecule was captured per two T cells (by template switching). General study findings and limits: Long-lived donors carried more naive CD4+ cells and greater diversity than aged donors. TCR beta diversity per million T cells fell roughly linearly with age.

Each donor was a healthy Caucasian individual from Russia, aged roughly 6 to 100. Per germline, CDR1 MDHEN and CDR2 SYDVKM. CDR3 length equals 10 residues. These data also featured in a second study, about T cells of mothers and their children.

The source of this sequence is a boy between 5 and 17 years old in good health. The chain joins TRBV28 to TRBJ2-5, with D unclear. The J call may be in error: the DNA end matches TRBJ2-7 better. The sample was blood. The CDR3 coding sequence is TGTGCCACCAAAGACTACGAGCAGTACTTC. Its translation: CATKDYEQYF.